This T cell receptor (beta chain) was found in a study of blood T cells in healthy people across ages. The use of a sample-barcoded 5' primer and a J-beta primer mix characterized a second PCR of about 6 to 12 cycles. TCRdb analysed the 5' RACE reads with MiXCR anew, one entry per CDR3 protein. The sample yields some 730,000 distinct CDR3 sequences, 20% to 25% seen once. Study-wide results and limits: Researchers judged that diversity estimates from one million T cells fell short of true values.

Concerning this clonotype: Antigen: not known.

Donors were systemically healthy Caucasian individuals from Russia aged about 6 to 95 years. Looked up from germline, CDR1 is SGHAT and CDR2 is FQNNGV. V lost 1 base and J 6 bases, leaving 12 bases between the germline ends. CDR3 length: 14 residues. The receptor's source is a man aged 65 to 79 in good health. The source material was blood. The chain carries TRBV11-2 and TRBJ1-2; tentatively, D is TRBD1 (5 bases). This CDR3 is CASSLVVGDHGYTF. CDR3 coding DNA: TGTGCCAGCAGCTTAGTGGTAGGGGATCATGGCTACACCTTC.